These 6 T cell receptor beta chains originate from one sample sequenced in a study of long-term antiretroviral therapy in people with HIV. Samples were assayed with immunoSEQ v3.0 at survey level. TCRdb's table, derived via immunoSEQ multiplex PCR, lists solely in-frame clones and lacks some. The sample lists roughly 15,000 clones, nearly 90% seen once, with roughly 12% in the top ten. Sequences were derived from unsorted PBMCs, sampled 6.2 years after starting antiretroviral therapy. These receptors were taken from a middle-aged man with HIV.

The chain has TRBV10-3 and TRBJ2-7, with TRBD1 matching 8 bases. Germline loops: CDR1 ENHRY, CDR2 SYGVKD. V shed 0 bases, J shed 7 bases, and the junction held 11 bases outside the gene matches. The CDR3 is 16 residues long. The CDR3 coding sequence is TGTGCCATCAGTGAGTCTAAGGGACAGGCGACAGGAGAGCAGTACTTC. This gives the protein CAISESKGQATGEQYF.

The chain combines TRBV9 with TRBJ2-7; the D gene is possibly TRBD2 (6 bases). The CDR3 loop spans 15 amino acids. V dropped 3 bases and J dropped 4 bases, with 17 bases sitting between them. Germline CDR1 and CDR2: SGDLS and YYNGEE. DNA for the CDR3: TGTGCCAGCAGCGAGAGAGGAGGGAGCGGATACGAGCAGTACTTC. Encoded protein: CASSERGGSGYEQYF.

The chain recombines TRBV9 with TRBJ2-1; 9 positions match TRBD1. The length of the CDR3 is 15 residues. In germline, CDR1 is SGDLS, CDR2 YYNGEE. V was clipped by 4 bases and J by 3 bases; unmatched bases: 5. CDR3 sequence reads: CASSPTTGGYNEQFF. As DNA, the CDR3 is TGTGCCAGCAGCCCGACGACAGGGGGCTACAATGAGCAGTTCTTC.

The chain is built from TRBV27 and TRBJ2-7, with D hard to call. The V gene's germline CDR1 is MNHEY and CDR2 SMNVEV (reference sequence). The CDR3 is 14 residues long. Between the trimmed V and J ends, which lost 3 bases and 1 base, there was a span of 10 bases. CDR3 DNA sequence: TGTGCCAGCAGTTTTAAGGCAGCTTCCTACGAGCAGTACTTC. Translated: CASSFKAASYEQYF.

This chain links TRBV7-9 with TRBJ2-1; the D is unclear. Trimming took 1 base from V and 5 from J, leaving 6 bases between them. The CDR3 loop spans 13 amino acids. The germline CDR1 and CDR2 sequences are SEHNR and FQNEAQ (reference sequence). The DNA of the CDR3 is TGTGCCAGCAGCTTAGTTTGGGACAATGAGCAGTTCTTC. This encodes CASSLVWDNEQFF.

The chain links TRBV10-3 to TRBJ2-1; 12 bases line up with TRBD1. V trimming: 6 bases; J trimming: 8 bases; junction bases outside the gene matches: 5. The CDR3 loop spans 14 amino acids. Germline lookup yields CDR1 ENHRY and CDR2 SYGVKD. For the CDR3, the DNA is TGTGCCATCAGGACCGGGACAGGGGGCGATGAGCAGTTCTTC. It specifies CAIRTGTGGDEQFF.